The rows below give T cell receptor beta chains drawn from one sample of a study of cytomegalovirus exposure and HLA in healthy donors. The data were produced by immunoSEQ multiplex PCR, yet TCRdb's version contains in-frame clones alone and is incomplete. The sample holds 150,000 to 200,000 clones, 86% seen once. Sequenced: PBMCs. The receptors were sampled from a woman between 18 and 29 years old in good health and CMV-seronegative. The CDR3 runs from the conserved cysteine through the conserved F or W. The D gene is left open where the match is weak. Clone size is shown for a subset of rows, as once, few, many or a class of expanded clone.

V: TRBV2; J: TRBJ1-1; size: -; D: -; CDR3: CASRGPGWRLGTEAFF; DNA: TGTGCCAGCAGAGGACCTGGATGGAGACTAGGCACTGAAGCTTTCTTT
V: TRBV9; J: TRBJ2-2; size: -; D: TRBD2; CDR3: CASSLGLAETNTGELFF; DNA: TGTGCCAGCAGCCTTGGGCTAGCGGAAACGAACACCGGGGAGCTGTTTTTT
V: TRBV5-4; J: TRBJ2-7; size: -; D: -; CDR3: CASSLTLVRDEQYF; DNA: TGTGCCAGCAGCCTCACTCTAGTTAGAGACGAGCAGTACTTC
V: TRBV6-5; J: TRBJ1-6; size: -; D: -; CDR3: CASSEGGVGSPLHF; DNA: TGTGCCAGCTCCGAGGGGGGGGTCGGTTCACCCCTCCACTTT
V: TRBV12-5; J: TRBJ1-4; size: -; D: TRBD1; CDR3: CASGPGQGAYEKLFF; DNA: TGTGCTAGTGGTCCTGGACAGGGGGCGTACGAAAAACTGTTTTTT
V: TRBV6-1; J: TRBJ2-3; size: -; D: -; CDR3: CASSEQTPGVSDTQYF; DNA: TGTGCCAGCAGTGAACAAACCCCGGGAGTATCAGATACGCAGTATTTT
V: TRBV27; J: TRBJ1-2; size: once; D: TRBD1; CDR3: CASSKRDRGSAGYTF; DNA: TGTGCCAGCAGTAAACGGGACAGGGGTTCCGCGGGTTACACCTTC
V: TRBV10-3; J: TRBJ1-4; size: -; D: -; CDR3: CAISEPGIGEKLFF; DNA: TGTGCCATCAGTGAGCCGGGGATCGGCGAAAAACTGTTTTTT
V: TRBV14; J: TRBJ2-7; size: once; D: -; CDR3: CASSLGGFGLYEQYF; DNA: TGTGCCAGCAGCCTAGGGGGATTCGGGCTCTACGAGCAGTACTTC
V: TRBV7-2; J: TRBJ2-7; size: -; D: TRBD2; CDR3: CASSLGLAFSYEQYF; DNA: TGTGCCAGCAGCTTGGGACTAGCGTTTTCCTACGAGCAGTACTTC
V: TRBV19; J: TRBJ2-7; size: -; D: TRBD1; CDR3: CASSMGAYRQGVDEQYF; DNA: TGTGCCAGTAGTATGGGGGCCTATAGACAGGGGGTCGACGAGCAGTACTTC
V: TRBV7-3; J: TRBJ1-2; size: -; D: -; CDR3: CASSVALGGGYTF; DNA: TGTGCCAGCAGCGTCGCCCTGGGCGGGGGCTACACCTTC
V: TRBV5-1; J: TRBJ1-5; size: -; D: -; CDR3: CASSLGGAGQPQHF; DNA: TGCGCCAGCAGCTTGGGCGGGGCCGGGCAGCCCCAGCATTTT
V: TRBV5-1; J: TRBJ2-3; size: -; D: -; CDR3: CASSLAQDTQYF; DNA: TGCGCCAGCAGCTTGGCACAGGATACGCAGTATTTT
V: TRBV2; J: TRBJ2-3; size: -; D: -; CDR3: CASSVFEVGDTQYF; DNA: TGTGCCAGCAGTGTGTTTGAGGTTGGAGATACGCAGTATTTT
V: TRBV30; J: TRBJ2-3; size: -; D: TRBD2; CDR3: CAWSSGLAGGPDTQYF; DNA: TGTGCCTGGAGTTCCGGACTAGCGGGGGGGCCAGATACGCAGTATTTT
V: TRBV2; J: TRBJ2-3; size: -; D: TRBD2; CDR3: CASSPEGAGGPTQYF; DNA: TGTGCCAGCAGTCCGGAAGGGGCGGGGGGGCCGACGCAGTATTTT
V: TRBV19; J: TRBJ2-7; size: few; D: TRBD2; CDR3: CASSRGRELSYEQYF; DNA: TGTGCCAGTAGCCGAGGGAGGGAGCTCTCCTACGAGCAGTACTTC
V: TRBV11-1; J: TRBJ1-2; size: -; D: -; CDR3: CASSLYRRDYGYTF; DNA: TGTGCCAGCAGCTTATACAGGAGAGACTATGGCTACACCTTC
V: TRBV5-1; J: TRBJ1-1; size: -; D: -; CDR3: CASSLDAGTEAFF; DNA: TGCGCCAGCAGCTTGGACGCGGGGACTGAAGCTTTCTTT
V: TRBV27; J: TRBJ1-3; size: once; D: TRBD1; CDR3: CASSRLGTGGGNTIYF; DNA: TGTGCCAGCAGTCGCCTTGGGACAGGGGGGGGAAACACCATATATTTT
V: TRBV5-4; J: TRBJ2-1; size: -; D: -; CDR3: CAFSIEAAFYNEQFF; DNA: TGTGCCTTTTCTATTGAAGCGGCGTTTTACAATGAGCAGTTCTTC
V: TRBV19; J: TRBJ1-2; size: -; D: TRBD1; CDR3: CASTSDRDGYTF; DNA: TGTGCCAGTACCTCGGACAGGGACGGCTACACCTTC
V: TRBV9; J: TRBJ1-5; size: few; D: TRBD1; CDR3: CASSRNAGGAGKGNQPQHF; DNA: TGTGCCAGCAGCCGAAACGCAGGGGGCGCGGGAAAGGGCAATCAGCCCCAGCATTTT
V: TRBV19; J: TRBJ2-7; size: -; D: -; CDR3: CATAATDKSYEQYF; DNA: TGTGCCACTGCAGCGACAGATAAGTCCTACGAGCAGTACTTC
V: TRBV5-4; J: TRBJ2-7; size: once; D: -; CDR3: CASSSAYEQYF; DNA: TGTGCCAGCAGTTCTGCCTACGAGCAGTACTTC
V: TRBV9; J: TRBJ2-3; size: -; D: TRBD2; CDR3: CASSATRSGGAGTQYF; DNA: TGTGCCAGCAGCGCAACCCGCAGCGGGGGGGCGGGTACGCAGTATTTT
V: TRBV7-3; J: TRBJ1-6; size: -; D: TRBD1; CDR3: CASSSGQGANSPLHF; DNA: TGTGCCAGCAGCTCGGGACAGGGGGCGAATTCACCCCTCCACTTT
V: TRBV18; J: TRBJ2-1; size: -; D: -; CDR3: CASSPRGYNEQFF; DNA: TGTGCCAGCTCACCAAGGGGTTACAATGAGCAGTTCTTC
V: TRBV30; J: TRBJ1-4; size: -; D: -; CDR3: CAWSSTATNEKLFF; DNA: TGTGCCTGGAGTTCGACAGCAACTAATGAAAAACTGTTTTTT
V: TRBV6-6; J: TRBJ2-1; size: once; D: -; CDR3: CASSYDSGEQFF; DNA: TGTGCCAGCAGTTACGATTCGGGTGAGCAGTTCTTC
V: TRBV30; J: TRBJ2-5; size: -; D: -; CDR3: CAWSAGQWATQYF; DNA: TGTGCCTGGAGTGCCGGACAGTGGGCGACCCAGTACTTC
V: TRBV9; J: TRBJ1-6; size: once; D: -; CDR3: CASSGGNSPLHF; DNA: TGTGCCAGTTCGGGTGGTAATTCACCCCTCCACTTT
V: TRBV18; J: TRBJ1-3; size: -; D: -; CDR3: CASSPASGARVSGNTIYF; DNA: TGTGCCAGCTCACCAGCATCTGGGGCTAGGGTCTCTGGAAACACCATATATTTT
V: TRBV6-1; J: TRBJ2-3; size: few; D: TRBD2; CDR3: CASSDHSGGYTDTQYF; DNA: TGTGCCAGCAGTGACCATAGCGGGGGGTACACAGATACGCAGTATTTT
V: TRBV27; J: TRBJ1-5; size: -; D: TRBD1; CDR3: CASSRRTGGDQPQHF; DNA: TGTGCCAGCAGCCGCAGGACAGGGGGAGACCAGCCCCAGCATTTT
V: TRBV9; J: TRBJ2-5; size: -; D: -; CDR3: CASSVGTVQETQYF; DNA: TGTGCCAGCAGCGTAGGGACAGTCCAAGAGACCCAGTACTTC
V: TRBV5-1; J: TRBJ2-7; size: -; D: -; CDR3: CASSLESAVTGKLHEQYF; DNA: TGCGCCAGCAGCTTGGAAAGTGCCGTCACAGGGAAGCTCCACGAGCAGTACTTC
V: TRBV18; J: TRBJ2-5; size: -; D: -; CDR3: CASSPGAETQYF; DNA: TGTGCCAGCTCACCAGGGGCAGAGACCCAGTACTTC
V: TRBV18; J: TRBJ2-7; size: -; D: -; CDR3: CASSPPGFAYEQYF; DNA: TGTGCCAGCTCACCTCCGGGGTTCGCTTACGAGCAGTACTTC
V: TRBV19; J: TRBJ1-1; size: -; D: TRBD1; CDR3: CASSPLDRGDTEAFF; DNA: TGTGCCAGTAGTCCCCTGGACAGGGGAGACACTGAAGCTTTCTTT
V: TRBV2; J: TRBJ1-5; size: -; D: -; CDR3: CASRTHTNQPQHF; DNA: TGTGCCAGCAGAACGCATACTAATCAGCCCCAGCATTTT
V: TRBV6-5; J: TRBJ2-3; size: -; D: TRBD2; CDR3: CASKGLAGSTDTQYF; DNA: TGTGCCAGCAAGGGACTAGCGGGTAGCACAGATACGCAGTATTTT
V: TRBV10-3; J: TRBJ2-3; size: -; D: -; CDR3: CAISESASGTDTQYF; DNA: TGTGCCATCAGTGAGTCGGCCAGCGGCACAGATACGCAGTATTTT
V: TRBV5-1; J: TRBJ2-7; size: -; D: -; CDR3: CASSLDKPHEQYF; DNA: TGCGCCAGCAGCTTGGACAAACCCCACGAGCAGTACTTC
V: TRBV6-6; J: TRBJ2-7; size: few; D: -; CDR3: CASSTAAYEQYF; DNA: TGTGCCAGCAGTACAGCCGCCTACGAGCAGTACTTC
V: TRBV30; J: TRBJ2-3; size: -; D: TRBD2; CDR3: CAWSALAGGATDTQYF; DNA: TGTGCCTGGAGTGCTCTAGCGGGGGGGGCAACAGATACGCAGTATTTT
V: TRBV7-9; J: TRBJ2-7; size: -; D: -; CDR3: CASSLDPGAYEQYF; DNA: TGTGCCAGCAGCTTAGATCCGGGGGCCTACGAGCAGTACTTC
V: TRBV29-1; J: TRBJ2-2; size: -; D: TRBD1; CDR3: CSVAWTGNTGELFF; DNA: TGCAGCGTTGCTTGGACAGGAAACACCGGGGAGCTGTTTTTT
V: TRBV12-2; J: TRBJ1-5; size: -; D: -; CDR3: CASDAGTGGVQPQHF; DNA: TGTGCAAGCGATGCCGGGACAGGGGGCGTTCAGCCCCAGCATTTT
V: TRBV5-1; J: TRBJ2-7; size: -; D: TRBD1; CDR3: CASSLVNRGRDEQYF; DNA: TGCGCCAGCAGCTTGGTAAACAGGGGGCGTGACGAGCAGTACTTC
V: TRBV4-1; J: TRBJ2-2; size: -; D: -; CDR3: CASSQESLNTGELFF; DNA: TGCGCCAGCAGCCAAGAGTCCCTGAACACCGGGGAGCTGTTTTTT
V: TRBV6-4; J: TRBJ2-1; size: many; D: TRBD2; CDR3: CASSDSLAGDSEQFF; DNA: TGTGCCAGCAGTGACTCACTAGCGGGGGATAGTGAGCAGTTCTTC
V: TRBV7-9; J: TRBJ2-3; size: -; D: TRBD2; CDR3: CASSPGTSGTRVTDTQYF; DNA: TGTGCCAGCAGCCCTGGGACTAGCGGGACAAGAGTCACAGATACGCAGTATTTT
V: TRBV21-1; J: TRBJ2-7; size: -; D: -; CDR3: CASILPGYEQYF; DNA: TGTGCCAGCATCCTGCCAGGCTACGAGCAGTACTTC